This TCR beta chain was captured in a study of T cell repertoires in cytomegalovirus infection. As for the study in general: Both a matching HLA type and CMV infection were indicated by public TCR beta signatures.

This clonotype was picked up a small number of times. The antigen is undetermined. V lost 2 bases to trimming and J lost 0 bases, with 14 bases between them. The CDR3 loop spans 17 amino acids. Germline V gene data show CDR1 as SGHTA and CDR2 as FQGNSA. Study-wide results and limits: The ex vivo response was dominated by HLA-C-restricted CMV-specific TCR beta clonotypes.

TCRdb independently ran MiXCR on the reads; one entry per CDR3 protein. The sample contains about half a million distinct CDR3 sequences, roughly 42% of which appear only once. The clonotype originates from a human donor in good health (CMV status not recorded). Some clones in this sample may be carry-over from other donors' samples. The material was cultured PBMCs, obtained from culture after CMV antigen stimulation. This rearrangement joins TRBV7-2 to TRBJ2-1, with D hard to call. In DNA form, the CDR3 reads TGTGCCAGCAGCTTATTAGGGTCTTCGAGCTCCTACAATGAGCAGTTCTTC. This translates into CASSLLGSSSSYNEQFF. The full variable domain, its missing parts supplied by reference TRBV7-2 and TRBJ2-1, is GAGVSQSPSNKVTEKGKDVELRCDPISGHTALYWYRQSLGQGLEFLIYFQGNSAPDKSGLPSDRFSAERTGGSVSTLTIQRTQQEDSAVYLCASSLLGSSSSYNEQFFGPGTRLTVL.